The 29 T cell receptor beta chains reported below all come from one sample, sequenced in a study of response to subunit inactivated influenza vaccine. TCRdb passed the RT-PCR reads through MiXCR, listing each CDR3 protein once. This table holds 600,000 to 700,000 distinct CDR3 sequences, roughly 15% found once. The specimen was PBMCs from blood, collected about 14 days before vaccination. These receptors all come from a man aged 50 to 59 who received an inactivated influenza vaccine.

The V gene is TRBV18, the J gene TRBJ2-3; D unclear. Germline V lookup: CDR1 KGHSH, CDR2 LQKENI. The CDR3 length is 15 residues. V lost 3 bases, J lost 0 bases, and 10 bases lay in between. The CDR3 loop reads CASSPLALSTDTQYF. In nucleotides, the CDR3 is TGTGCCAGCTCACCGTTAGCCCTCAGCACAGATACGCAGTATTTT.

The rearrangement joins TRBV12-3 or TRBV12-4 to TRBJ2-5, with D maybe TRBD2 (6 bases). The CDR3 is 13 amino acids. The V and J ends lost 6 bases and 7 bases respectively, with 15 bases between them. The CDR3 sequence is CASRGGSKGTQYF. The CDR3 DNA reads as TGTGCCAGCAGGGGGGGATCCAAGGGGACCCAGTACTTC.

This chain joins TRBV7-2 and TRBJ2-7; 11 positions match TRBD2. With V trimmed by 1 base and J by 3 bases, 5 bases remained unmatched. The CDR3 extends over 16 amino acids. From germline, CDR1 is SGHTA and CDR2 FQGNSA. CDR3 region: CASSLEGTSGIYEQYF. Here the CDR3 DNA reads TGTGCCAGCAGCTTAGAGGGGACTAGCGGAATCTACGAGCAGTACTTC.

This clonotype was recorded many times. The CDR3 DNA follows: TGCGCCAGCAGCTTGTCGGTAGCGGGAGTTTCCGGAACGCAGTATTTT. This sequence encodes CASSLSVAGVSGTQYF. This chain joins TRBV5-1 and TRBJ2-3, with 9 nucleotides matching TRBD2. The germline gives CDR1 SGHRS, CDR2 YFSETQ. The CDR3 covers 16 residues. The trim removed 1 base at V and 9 bases at J, leaving 12 bases unmatched.

This rearrangement joins TRBV5-5 to TRBJ2-7, with D maybe TRBD2 (5 bases). The CDR3 is 14 residues long. From germline, CDR1 is SGHKS and CDR2 YYEKEE (reference sequence). V was cut by 4 bases and J by 0 bases, with 11 bases left in between. CDR3 region: CASSAGSSSYEQYF. CDR3 DNA: TGTGCCAGCAGCGCGGGCAGTAGCTCCTACGAGCAGTACTTC.

This clonotype turned up a few times. The chain links TRBV9 to TRBJ2-7; D ambiguous. Trimming left V 0 bases short and J 6 bases short, with 10 bases between. The CDR3 loop spans 13 amino acids. In germline, CDR1 is SGDLS, CDR2 YYNGEE. The CDR3 sequence: CASSVVGKGEQYF. CDR3 sequence (DNA): TGTGCCAGCAGCGTAGTAGGGAAAGGCGAGCAGTACTTC.

The chain has TRBV2 and TRBJ2-3; 8 bases are a match to TRBD1. The length of the CDR3 is 15 residues. Trimming removed 5 bases from V and 1 base from J; junction bases left unmatched: 5. CDR1 and CDR2 (germline): SNHLY, FYNNEI. The CDR3 nucleotides read TGTGCCAGCAGTAAGGACAGGGTAGGCACAGATACGCAGTATTTT. Translated, it gives CASSKDRVGTDTQYF.

In its sample, this clonotype was seen a few times. The chain carries TRBV6-2 or TRBV6-3 and TRBJ2-3; the D is unclear. The ends were cut back, 0 bases at V and 0 bases at J, with 7 bases in the middle. The CDR3 loop spans 15 amino acids. Germline CDR1 is MNHEY and CDR2 is SVGEGT. CDR3 protein: CASSYSPPSTDTQYF. CDR3 DNA: TGTGCCAGCAGTTACTCACCGCCCAGCACAGATACGCAGTATTTT.

The chain couples TRBV4-1 to TRBJ2-5; tentatively, D is TRBD1 (5 bases). Trimming left V 5 bases short and J 1 base short, with 11 bases between. The CDR3 loop spans 14 amino acids. From germline, CDR1 is MGHRA and CDR2 YSYEKL. CDR3 in amino acids: CASSTRQSQETQYF. DNA of the CDR3: TGCGCCAGCAGCACCCGACAGAGCCAAGAGACCCAGTACTTC.

This clonotype was counted a few times. The chain recombines TRBV10-1 with TRBJ2-1; TRBD2 aligns across 13 bases. CDR1 is WNHNN and CDR2 is SYGVQD in the germline V gene (reference sequence). This CDR3 is built from 15 residues. V shed 4 bases, J shed 6 bases, and the junction held 3 bases outside the gene matches. DNA of the CDR3: TGCGCCAGCAGTGGGACTAGCGGGGGCCCCAATGAGCAGTTCTTC. Translation gives CASSGTSGGPNEQFF.

V usage is TRBV20-1 and J usage is TRBJ2-5, with 9 bases lining up with TRBD1. Germline lookup yields CDR1 DFQATT and CDR2 SNEGSKA (reference sequence). CDR3 length: 11 amino acids. The CDR3 sequence is CSPGQGETQYF. CDR3 bases: TGCAGCCCGGGACAGGGTGAGACCCAGTACTTC.

There are a few counts of this clonotype. The chain links TRBV20-1 to TRBJ2-1, with unresolved D. V lost 3 bases and J 8 bases, leaving 11 bases between the germline ends. The CDR3 extends over 12 amino acids. The germline V gene encodes CDR1 DFQATT and CDR2 SNEGSKA (reference sequence). The CDR3 reads CSASYQVDEQFF. Written as DNA, the CDR3 is TGCAGTGCTAGTTACCAAGTGGATGAGCAGTTCTTC.

This clonotype was found a few times. The V call is TRBV11-1, the J call TRBJ1-4; weak D call: TRBD1 (6 bases). The length of the CDR3 is 18 residues. Germline V gene data show CDR1 as SGHAT and CDR2 as FQDESV (reference sequence). V lost 5 bases and J lost 0, with 19 bases in between. The CDR3 DNA reads as TGTGCCAGCAGCGCGGGACATCGCTCGAAGACAACTAATGAAAAACTGTTTTTT. Encoded protein: CASSAGHRSKTTNEKLFF. Combining the CDR3 with reference TRBV11-1 and TRBJ1-4 gives the whole variable domain EAEVAQSPRYKITEKSQAVAFWCDPISGHATLYWYRQILGQGPELLVQFQDESVVDDSQLPKDRFSAERLKGVDSTLKIQPAELGDSAMYLCASSAGHRSKTTNEKLFFGSGTQLSVL.

The gene calls are TRBV6-1 and TRBJ2-3; D is perhaps TRBD2 (6 bases). CDR1 MNHNS and CDR2 SASEGT come from the germline V gene. Trimming removed 3 bases from V and 0 bases from J, with 10 bases in between. The CDR3 has 15 residues. The CDR3: CASSEMGGSTDTQYF. The CDR3 DNA sequence: TGTGCCAGCAGTGAGATGGGGGGAAGCACAGATACGCAGTATTTT.

The V call is TRBV12-3 or TRBV12-4, the J call TRBJ1-3; 8 bases are a match to TRBD1. The CDR3 consists of 15 residues. Losses at the gene ends were 6 bases for V and 2 bases for J; bases not matched to a gene: 6. The CDR3 is CASSSGRGPGNTIYF. For the CDR3, the DNA is TGTGCCAGCAGCTCGGGCAGGGGGCCTGGAAACACCATATATTTT.

The rearrangement uses TRBV15 and TRBJ2-3, with 7 bases fitting TRBD1. CDR1 is LNHNV, CDR2 YYDKDF, per germline (reference sequence). The CDR3 contains 16 residues. V lost 3 bases to trimming and J lost 4 bases; unmatched junction nucleotides: 10. The CDR3 sequence is CATSRNRGHQADTQYF. Here the CDR3 DNA reads TGTGCCACCAGCAGGAACAGGGGCCACCAAGCAGATACGCAGTATTTT.

This clonotype has a count of ten or more. The V gene is TRBV30, the J gene TRBJ2-3; D is perhaps TRBD2 (5 bases). Trimming removed 2 bases from V and 6 bases from J, with 15 bases in between. Per germline, CDR1 GTSNPN and CDR2 SVGIG (reference sequence). The CDR3 spans 14 residues. CDR3 loop: CAWSTGSRMDTQYF. CDR3 nucleotide sequence: TGTGCCTGGAGTACGGGATCCCGAATGGATACGCAGTATTTT.

This clonotype was detected many times. V and J are TRBV5-6 and TRBJ2-1; D is possibly TRBD2 (5 bases). Trimming took off 4 bases at V and 2 bases at J, with 13 bases between the two ends. Germline lookup yields CDR1 SGHDT and CDR2 YYEEEE. This CDR3 has 15 residues. Here the CDR3 DNA reads TGTGCCAGCAGCAGCGGACCGAGCACCTACAATGAGCAGTTCTTC. Amino acids: CASSSGPSTYNEQFF.

The rearrangement uses TRBV9 and TRBJ2-1; 10 nucleotides line up with TRBD2. This CDR3 has 16 amino acids. Germline lookup yields CDR1 SGDLS and CDR2 YYNGEE. The J segment lost 2 bases and the V segment lost 2 bases, leaving 4 bases of the junction unmatched. CDR3 residues: CASSVSGTSAYNEQFF. DNA for the CDR3: TGTGCCAGCAGCGTGTCCGGGACTAGCGCCTACAATGAGCAGTTCTTC. The whole variable domain, remainder taken from reference TRBV9 and TRBJ2-1, is DSGVTQTPKHLITATGQRVTLRCSPRSGDLSVYWYQQSLDQGLQFLIQYYNGEERAKGNILERFSAQQFPDLHSELNLSSLELGDSALYFCASSVSGTSAYNEQFFGPGTRLTVL.

A single count supports this clonotype. This chain connects TRBV7-2 to TRBJ2-3; D possibly uses TRBD1 or TRBD2 (6 bases each). Trimming left V 1 base short and J 3 bases short, with 14 bases between. The CDR3 consists of 16 residues. From germline, CDR1 is SGHTA and CDR2 FQGNSA. CDR3: CASSLVPGARTDTQYF. The CDR3 DNA sequence: TGTGCCAGCAGCTTAGTGCCGGGGGCAAGGACAGATACGCAGTATTTT.

This clonotype showed up many times. CDR3: CAISEPGQGHYNEQFF. Written as DNA, the CDR3 is TGTGCCATCAGTGAGCCGGGACAGGGTCATTACAATGAGCAGTTCTTC. V and J are TRBV10-3 and TRBJ2-1; TRBD1 aligns across 9 bases. In germline, CDR1 is ENHRY, CDR2 SYGVKD. Trimming at V came to 2 bases and at J to 4 bases, leaving 6 bases not matched to a gene. The CDR3 has 16 residues.

This clonotype was seen a handful of times. V gene TRBV12-3 or TRBV12-4 combines with J gene TRBJ1-6; D remains unclear. The CDR3 covers 14 residues. V lost 5 bases, J lost 6 bases, and 11 bases lay in between. This chain's CDR3 is CASSPRIFNSPLHF. CDR3 in DNA: TGTGCCAGCAGTCCCAGGATCTTTAATTCACCCCTCCACTTT.

J is TRBJ2-1 and V is TRBV7-9; the D is unclear. V was pared by 5 bases and J by 0 bases, with 11 bases between. The length of the CDR3 is 15 residues. Germline CDR1 reads SEHNR; CDR2 reads FQNEAQ (reference sequence). CDR3: CASSPDMSSYNEQFF. CDR3 coding DNA: TGTGCCAGCAGCCCAGACATGAGCTCCTACAATGAGCAGTTCTTC.

The rearrangement uses TRBV3-1 and TRBJ2-7; D ambiguous. The V and J ends lost 3 bases and 2 bases respectively, with 11 bases between them. In germline, CDR1 is LGHDT, CDR2 YNNKEL (reference sequence). CDR3 length: 14 residues. The CDR3 sequence: CASSQVRSTYEQYF. The CDR3 bases are TGTGCCAGCAGCCAGGTCAGGTCCACCTACGAGCAGTACTTC.

This clonotype came up a few times. The chain combines TRBV6-2 or TRBV6-3 with TRBJ2-7; TRBD2 matches at 11 bases. The CDR3 sequence is 16 residues long. J lost 6 bases, V lost 1 base, and 8 bases had no gene match. Germline V gene data show CDR1 as MNHEY and CDR2 as SVGEGT. The CDR3 loop reads CASSYFPSGRPSEQYF. The CDR3 region has the DNA TGTGCCAGCAGTTACTTCCCTAGCGGGAGGCCCAGCGAGCAGTACTTC.

The chain has TRBV5-8 and TRBJ2-7; 8 positions agree with TRBD1. V shed 0 bases and J 1 base; nucleotides not matched to a gene: 3. The CDR3 extends over 15 amino acids. Germline values: CDR1 SGHTS, CDR2 YDEGEE. CDR3 in DNA: TGTGCCAGCAGCTTGGGGACAGGGATTTCCTACGAGCAGTACTTC. Translation gives CASSLGTGISYEQYF.

This clonotype was picked up many times. The rearrangement uses TRBV11-2 and TRBJ2-2, with D possibly being TRBD2 (5 bases). Germline loops: CDR1 SGHAT, CDR2 FQNNGV. The CDR3 is 13 residues long. Trimming shortened V by 6 bases and J by 5 bases, and 10 bases separated the two germline ends. The DNA for the CDR3 is TGTGCCAGCAGTCAGAGGGCTACCGGGGAGCTGTTTTTT. Its protein product is CASSQRATGELFF. Using reference TRBV11-2 and TRBJ2-2 for the parts outside the CDR3, the full variable domain is EAGVAQSPRYKIIEKRQSVAFWCNPISGHATLYWYQQILGQGPKLLIQFQNNGVVDDSQLPKDRFSAERLKGVDSTLKIQPAKLEDSAVYLCASSQRATGELFFGEGSRLTVL.

The chain uses TRBV12-3 or TRBV12-4 and TRBJ2-1; D is tentatively TRBD1 or TRBD2 (5 bases each). The V and J ends lost 5 bases and 4 bases respectively, with 12 bases between them. The CDR3 has 14 amino acids. For the CDR3, the DNA is TGTGCCAGCAGTGGGACCCACCTTTACAATGAGCAGTTCTTC. It translates to CASSGTHLYNEQFF.

The rearrangement joins TRBV28 to TRBJ2-1; 12 nucleotides match TRBD2. The CDR3 totals 16 residues. V lost 5 bases to trimming and J lost 3 bases; unmatched junction nucleotides: 5. The germline gives CDR1 MDHEN, CDR2 SYDVKM. CDR3 sequence (DNA): TGTGCCAGCAGTACCCTGACTAGCGGGAGCTACAATGAGCAGTTCTTC. Encoded protein: CASSTLTSGSYNEQFF.